This T cell receptor (beta chain) emerged from a study of esophageal squamous cell carcinoma under preoperative chemotherapy. Study-wide results and caveats: Post-treatment tumor-infiltrating lymphocytes appeared partly derived from peripheral T cells migrating into the tumor. Paclitaxel-nedaplatin therapy caused immediate, substantial clonotype frequency changes.

One entry per CDR3 protein, called by TCRdb with MiXCR from the PCR reads. The sample yields over 10,000 distinct CDR3 sequences, approximately 54% seen once. Germline lookup yields CDR1 MNHNS and CDR2 SASEGT. This CDR3 contains 15 residues. As to time point: before preoperative PTX-NDP chemotherapy. Before surgery, patients were given preoperative paclitaxel-nedaplatin chemotherapy. As concerns this clonotype: Antigen unknown.

This specimen was collected from a patient given preoperative chemotherapy. This receptor was identified in a human donor with esophageal squamous cell carcinoma. The donor label of this sample is uncertain. The chain has TRBV6-1 and TRBJ2-5, with 11 bases fitting TRBD2. TRBJ2-7 explains the end of the DNA better; the J call may be wrong. The CDR3 protein is CASSEATSGDYEQYF. The CDR3 DNA reads as TGTGCCAGCAGTGAAGCGACTAGCGGGGACTACGAGCAGTACTTC.